This T cell receptor (beta chain) was sequenced during a study of CD8+ T cells in alopecia areata. Overall study results and limits: While tofacitinib was given, many expanded lesional clones persisted in scalp and blood.

V gave up 4 bases and J gave up 4 bases, with 20 bases separating them. CDR3 length: 16 amino acids. Germline assignment: CDR1 SGDLS and CDR2 YYNGEE. Worth noting for this clone: The antigen remains undetermined.

Isolated RNA was reverse transcribed into cDNA used as the sequencing template. Sequenced by immunoSEQ multiplex PCR; TCRdb stores in-frame clones only, minus some. The sample lists hundreds of thousands of clones, around 64% occurring once. Specified treatment: oral pan-JAK inhibitor, 5-10 mg twice daily. This TCR derives from a human donor with alopecia areata. The chain has TRBV9 and TRBJ1-2, with D possibly TRBD1 on 6 matching bases. The sample here was CD4+ T cells sorted from blood, taken at roughly week 53, from a patient treated with tofacitinib. The CDR3 DNA reads as TGTGCCAGCAGCCCCACGAGGGGGGGCGTTATCTATGGCTACACCTTC. It specifies CASSPTRGGVIYGYTF.